Listed below are T cell receptor beta chains from one sample, sequenced in a study of CD8+ T cells in alopecia areata. Measured with immunoSEQ multiplex PCR; TCRdb has only the in-frame clones, and not every one. The sample consists of 200,000 to 250,000 clones, around three fifths of them appearing once. Sequences were derived from CD4+ T cells sorted from blood, sampled at week 4, from a patient treated with tofacitinib. Receptors originate from a human donor with alopecia areata. Each CDR3 is given with its conserved first and last residue. D genes are given only for firm matches. Some rows mark clone size as missing; the rest say once, few, many or name a class of expanded clone.

D gene	V gene	J gene	clone size	CDR3 DNA	CDR3 protein
NA	TRBV5-6	TRBJ2-4	few	TGTGCCAGCCCAGATTGGGACTTC	CASPDWDF
TRBD1	TRBV7-9	TRBJ2-6	NA	TGTGCCAGCAGCTCTCTGGTGGGGACAGGGGGCTCTGGGGCCAACGTCCTGACTTTC	CASSSLVGTGGSGANVLTF
NA	TRBV28	TRBJ1-2	NA	TGTGCCAGCAGGCAGATCAGGGGAGGCTATGGCTACACCTTC	CASRQIRGGYGYTF
TRBD2	TRBV7-2	TRBJ2-7	few	TGTGCCAGCAGCCAAACGAGCGGGGGCCTGTACGAGCAGTACTTC	CASSQTSGGLYEQYF
NA	TRBV5-6	TRBJ2-1	NA	TGTGCCAGCAGCTTGGAAATTGTCGCCAGCTCCTACAATGAGCAGTTCTTC	CASSLEIVASSYNEQFF
TRBD1	TRBV29-1	TRBJ1-1	few	TGCAGCGTTGCCCAACCCCCCGGCCAGGGGGATACTGAAGCTTTCTTT	CSVAQPPGQGDTEAFF
TRBD2	TRBV11-2	TRBJ2-5	NA	TGTGCCAGCAGCCTCGGGAGCGGGGCCCGCCAAGAGACCCAGTACTTC	CASSLGSGARQETQYF
NA	TRBV20-1	TRBJ2-3	NA	TGCAGTGCTTGGGGGGCCCTTACGCAGTATTTT	CSAWGALTQYF
TRBD1	TRBV30	TRBJ2-2	few	TGTGCCTGGAGCAAGGGACAGGGGCCCCGGGAGCTGTTTTTT	CAWSKGQGPRELFF
NA	TRBV30	TRBJ2-7	NA	TGTGCCTGGAGACACACCGGGACCTACGAGCAGTACTTC	CAWRHTGTYEQYF
NA	TRBV11-2	TRBJ2-7	few	TGTGCCAGCAGCTTAGTTTACAAGATCTACGAGCAGTACTTC	CASSLVYKIYEQYF
NA	TRBV7-2	TRBJ2-7	NA	TGTGCCAGCAGTTTAACAGAGGGCCCCTACGAGCAGTACTTC	CASSLTEGPYEQYF
NA	TRBV5-4	TRBJ2-3	NA	TGTGCCAGCAGAAAACAGGGCACAGATACGCAGTATTTT	CASRKQGTDTQYF
NA	TRBV5-1	TRBJ2-1	NA	TGCGCCAGCAGCTTGGCGGCTAGCGCCAATGAGCAGTTCTTC	CASSLAASANEQFF
TRBD1	TRBV29-1	TRBJ2-7	few	TGCAGCGTTAGGACAGGGGCGGCCTACGAGCAGTACTTC	CSVRTGAAYEQYF
TRBD1	TRBV19	TRBJ1-6	NA	TGTGCCAGTCACCCTCGACAGGGCTCCTATAATTCACCCCTCCACTTT	CASHPRQGSYNSPLHF
NA	TRBV29-1	TRBJ2-1	NA	TGCAGCTGGGAGGACCCCCGAGGACGCTACAATGAGCAGTTCTTC	CSWEDPRGRYNEQFF
NA	TRBV5-4	TRBJ1-6	NA	TGTGCCAGCAGCTTAGGGGGACGAAGTAATTCACCCCTCCACTTT	CASSLGGRSNSPLHF
TRBD2	TRBV5-4	TRBJ2-3	few	TGTGCCAGCAGCTTAGGTCGTTCGACTAGCAGACGCACAGATACGCAGTATTTT	CASSLGRSTSRRTDTQYF
NA	TRBV5-1	TRBJ2-2	few	TGCGCCAGCAGCAACGGGTCCAACCTCGCGAACACCGGGGAGCTGTTTTTT	CASSNGSNLANTGELFF
NA	TRBV12-5	TRBJ1-2	NA	TGTGCTATTTACAGGGAGGGGAACTATGGCTACACCTTC	CAIYREGNYGYTF
NA	TRBV7-9	TRBJ2-4	few	TGTGCCAGCAGCTCCGGATCGCCGGGGAAAAACATTCAGTACTTC	CASSSGSPGKNIQYF
NA	TRBV2	TRBJ2-7	NA	TGTGCCAGCAGTGTCGGGCCAGTGGGCTACGAGCAGTACTTC	CASSVGPVGYEQYF
NA	TRBV2	TRBJ2-4	few	TGTGCCAGCAGCGGAACAGGAGGGACGCAGGTTCAGTACTTC	CASSGTGGTQVQYF
NA	TRBV30	TRBJ2-4	NA	TGTGCCTGGAGACGCGAACTCGAACTAGCCAAAAACATTCAGTACTTC	CAWRRELELAKNIQYF
NA	TRBV30	TRBJ2-2	NA	TGTGCCTGGAGTCTAGGGAATTCGAACACCGGGGAGCTGTTTTTT	CAWSLGNSNTGELFF
NA	TRBV4-3	TRBJ2-5	NA	TGCGCCAGCAGCCAAGGAACTCCGGGACCGCAAGAGACCCAGTACTTC	CASSQGTPGPQETQYF
NA	TRBV5-4	TRBJ1-2	once	TGTGCCAGCAACCGAGATACGGGAGGCTACACCTTC	CASNRDTGGYTF
NA	TRBV5-1	TRBJ2-3	NA	TGCGCCAGCAGCTTGGGCCACTTAGCCACAGATACGCAGTATTTT	CASSLGHLATDTQYF
NA	TRBV19	TRBJ1-5	NA	TGTGCCAGTAGGTCGACAGTCAATCAGCCCCAGCATTTT	CASRSTVNQPQHF
NA	TRBV7-2	TRBJ2-7	once	TGTGCCAGCAGCTTTTACAGGGAGGTGGAGCAGTACTTC	CASSFYREVEQYF
TRBD2	TRBV7-8	TRBJ2-5	NA	TGTGCCAGCAGCCCGACCGCCCCCGCGGGGGTGGGGGTTACCCAGTACTTC	CASSPTAPAGVGVTQYF
TRBD1	TRBV29-1	TRBJ1-2	few	TGCAGCGGAGGGGACAGGGGGCCTGGCTACACCTTC	CSGGDRGPGYTF